The clone carrying this TCR beta chain was seen many times. The antigen remains unidentified. TCRdb independently ran MiXCR on the reads; one entry per CDR3 protein. The sample holds 650,000 to 900,000 distinct CDR3 sequences; 30% to 35% are singletons and the top ten take roughly 12%. The data belong to a study of T cell repertoires in cytomegalovirus infection. Turning to the study itself: Use of recently identified HLA-C-restricted and well-studied HLA-B-restricted CMV epitopes was part of the study. Public signatures in TCR beta pointed to CMV infection and matching HLA type. Whole-study results and caveats: HLA-C-restricted CMV-specific TCR beta clonotypes were dominant in the ex vivo response. The cumulative frequency of public TCR beta families identified carriers of CMV plus the relevant HLA.

V lost 2 bases and J 3 bases, leaving 7 bases between the germline ends. The CDR3 spans 13 residues. Germline V gene lookup returns CDR1 SGHTA and CDR2 FQGNSA. Sequenced here: cultured CD8+ T cells from PBMCs, sampled from culture after CMV antigen stimulation. V and J are TRBV7-2 and TRBJ1-2; D remains ambiguous. This TCR came from a human donor in good health (CMV status not recorded). Some clones in this sample may be carry-over from other donors' samples. The CDR3 loop reads CASSLLQYYGYTF. CDR3 coding DNA: TGTGCCAGCAGCTTATTACAGTACTATGGCTACACCTTC.